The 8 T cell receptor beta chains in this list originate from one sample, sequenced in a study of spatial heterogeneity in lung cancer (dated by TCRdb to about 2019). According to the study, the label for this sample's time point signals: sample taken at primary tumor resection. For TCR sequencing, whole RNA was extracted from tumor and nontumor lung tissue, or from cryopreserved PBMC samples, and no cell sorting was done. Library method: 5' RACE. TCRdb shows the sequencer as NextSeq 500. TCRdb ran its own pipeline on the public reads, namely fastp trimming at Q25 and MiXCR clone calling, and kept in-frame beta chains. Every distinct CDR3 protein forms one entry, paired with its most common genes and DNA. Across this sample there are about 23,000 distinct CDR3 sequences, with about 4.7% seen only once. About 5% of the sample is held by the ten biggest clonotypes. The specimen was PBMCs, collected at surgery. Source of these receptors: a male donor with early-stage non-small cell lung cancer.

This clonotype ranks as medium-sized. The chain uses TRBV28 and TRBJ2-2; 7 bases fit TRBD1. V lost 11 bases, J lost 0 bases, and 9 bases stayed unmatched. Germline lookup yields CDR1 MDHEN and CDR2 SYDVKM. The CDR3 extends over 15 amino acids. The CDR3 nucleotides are TGTGCCGCGAGGGCCGGGACAGCGAACACCGGGGAGCTGTTTTTT. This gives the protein CAARAGTANTGELFF. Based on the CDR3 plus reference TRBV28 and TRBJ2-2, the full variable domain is DVKVTQSSRYLVKRTGEKVFLECVQDMDHENMFWYRQDPGLGLRLIYFSYDVKMKEKGDIPEGYSVSREKKERFSLILESASTNQTSMYLCAARAGTANTGELFFGEGSRLTVL.

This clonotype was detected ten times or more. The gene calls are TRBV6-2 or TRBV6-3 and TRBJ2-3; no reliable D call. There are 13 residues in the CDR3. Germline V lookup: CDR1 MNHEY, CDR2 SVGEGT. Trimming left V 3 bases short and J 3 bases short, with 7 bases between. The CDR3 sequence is CASSYRLTDTQYF. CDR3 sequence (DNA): TGTGCCAGCAGTTATCGTTTGACAGATACGCAGTATTTT.

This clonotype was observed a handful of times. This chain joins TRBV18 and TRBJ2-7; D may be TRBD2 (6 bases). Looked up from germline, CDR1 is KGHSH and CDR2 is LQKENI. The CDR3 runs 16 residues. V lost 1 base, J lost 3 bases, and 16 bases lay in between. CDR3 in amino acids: CASSPQGTGGSYEQYF. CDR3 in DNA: TGTGCCAGCTCACCACAAGGAACAGGAGGGAGCTACGAGCAGTACTTC.

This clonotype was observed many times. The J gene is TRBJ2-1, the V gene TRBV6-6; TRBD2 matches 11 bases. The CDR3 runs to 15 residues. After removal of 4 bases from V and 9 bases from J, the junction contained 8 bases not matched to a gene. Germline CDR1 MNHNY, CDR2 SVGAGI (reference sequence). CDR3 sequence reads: CASSLTSGSLTEQFF. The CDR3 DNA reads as TGTGCCAGCAGTTTAACTAGCGGGAGTTTAACTGAGCAGTTCTTC.

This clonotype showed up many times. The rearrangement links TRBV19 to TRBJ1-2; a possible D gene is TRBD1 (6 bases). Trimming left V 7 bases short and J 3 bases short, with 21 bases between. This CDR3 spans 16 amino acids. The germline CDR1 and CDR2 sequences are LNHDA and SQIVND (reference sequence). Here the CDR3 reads CASKETGPTSYYGYTF. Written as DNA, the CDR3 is TGTGCCAGTAAGGAAACAGGGCCAACGTCGTACTATGGCTACACCTTC.

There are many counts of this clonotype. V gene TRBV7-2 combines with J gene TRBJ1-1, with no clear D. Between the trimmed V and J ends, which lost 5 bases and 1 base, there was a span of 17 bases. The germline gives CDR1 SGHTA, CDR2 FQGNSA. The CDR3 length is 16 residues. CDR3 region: CASSHRPGGRNTEAFF. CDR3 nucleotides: TGTGCCAGCAGCCACCGACCGGGAGGAAGGAACACTGAAGCTTTCTTT.

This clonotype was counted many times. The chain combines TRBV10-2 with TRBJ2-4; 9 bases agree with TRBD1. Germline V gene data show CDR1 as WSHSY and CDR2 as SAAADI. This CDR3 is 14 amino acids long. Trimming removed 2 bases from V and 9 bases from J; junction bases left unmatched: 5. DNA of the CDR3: TGCGCCAGCAGTGAGCAGACAGGGGGGACCATTCAGTACTTC. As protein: CASSEQTGGTIQYF.

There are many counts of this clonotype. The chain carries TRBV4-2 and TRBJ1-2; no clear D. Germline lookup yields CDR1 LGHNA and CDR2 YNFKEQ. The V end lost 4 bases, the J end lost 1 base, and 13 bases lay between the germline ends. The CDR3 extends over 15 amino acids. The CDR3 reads CASSRDSTVNYGYTF. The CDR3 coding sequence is TGTGCCAGCAGCCGAGACTCAACAGTTAACTATGGCTACACCTTC.